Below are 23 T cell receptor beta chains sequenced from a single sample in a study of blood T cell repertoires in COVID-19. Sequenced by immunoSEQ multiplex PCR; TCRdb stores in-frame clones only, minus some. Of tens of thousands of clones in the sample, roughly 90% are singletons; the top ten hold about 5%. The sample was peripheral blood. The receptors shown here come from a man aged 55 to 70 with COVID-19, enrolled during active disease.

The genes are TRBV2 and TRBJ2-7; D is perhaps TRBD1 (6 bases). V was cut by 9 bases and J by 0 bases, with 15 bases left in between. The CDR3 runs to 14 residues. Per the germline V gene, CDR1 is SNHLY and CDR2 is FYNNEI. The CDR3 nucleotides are TGTGCCAGTAGAACCGGGACAAGCTCCTACGAGCAGTACTTC. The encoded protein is CASRTGTSSYEQYF.

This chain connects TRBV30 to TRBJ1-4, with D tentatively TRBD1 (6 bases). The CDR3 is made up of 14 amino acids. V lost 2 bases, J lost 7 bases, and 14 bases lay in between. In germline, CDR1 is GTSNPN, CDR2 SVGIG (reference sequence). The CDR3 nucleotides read TGTGCCTGGAGTAGGGGGACGGCTAGTGAAAAACTGTTTTTT. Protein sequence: CAWSRGTASEKLFF.

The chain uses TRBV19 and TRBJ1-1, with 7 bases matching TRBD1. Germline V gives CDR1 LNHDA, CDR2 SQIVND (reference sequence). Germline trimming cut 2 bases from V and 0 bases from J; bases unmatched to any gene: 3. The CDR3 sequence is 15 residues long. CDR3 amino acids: CASSIHGTVNTEAFF. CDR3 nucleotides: TGTGCCAGTAGTATACACGGGACAGTGAACACTGAAGCTTTCTTT.

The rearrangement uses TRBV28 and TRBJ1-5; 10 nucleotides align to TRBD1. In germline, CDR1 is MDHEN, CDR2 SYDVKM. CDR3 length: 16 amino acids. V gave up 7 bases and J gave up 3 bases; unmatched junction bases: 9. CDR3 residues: CASTLTGQGTNQPQHF. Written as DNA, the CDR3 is TGTGCCAGCACCTTAACGGGACAGGGGACCAATCAGCCCCAGCATTTT. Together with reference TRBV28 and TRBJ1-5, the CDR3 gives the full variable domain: DVKVTQSSRYLVKRTGEKVFLECVQDMDHENMFWYRQDPGLGLRLIYFSYDVKMKEKGDIPEGYSVSREKKERFSLILESASTNQTSMYLCASTLTGQGTNQPQHFGDGTRLSIL.

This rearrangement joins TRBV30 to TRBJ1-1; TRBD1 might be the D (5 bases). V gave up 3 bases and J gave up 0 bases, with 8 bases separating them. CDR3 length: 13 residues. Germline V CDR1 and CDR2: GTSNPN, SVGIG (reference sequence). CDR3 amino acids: CAWRTDMNTEAFF. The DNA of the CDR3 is TGTGCCTGGAGGACAGACATGAACACTGAAGCTTTCTTT.

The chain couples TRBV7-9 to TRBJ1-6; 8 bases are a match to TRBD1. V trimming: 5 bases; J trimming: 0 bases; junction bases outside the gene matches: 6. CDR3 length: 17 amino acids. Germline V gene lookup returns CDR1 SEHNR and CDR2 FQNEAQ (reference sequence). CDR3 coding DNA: TGTGCCAGCAGCCCCCGACAGGGGAGCTCCTATAATTCACCCCTCCACTTT. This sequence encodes CASSPRQGSSYNSPLHF.

CDR3 residues: CASSSRQGLRYNEQFF. As DNA, the CDR3 is TGTGCCAGCAGTTCAAGACAGGGATTGAGGTACAATGAGCAGTTCTTC. This chain uses TRBV5-4 with TRBJ2-1, with 7 bases aligning to TRBD1. The germline V gene has CDR1 SGHNT and CDR2 YYREEE (reference sequence). The CDR3 loop spans 16 amino acids. The trim removed 5 bases at V and 4 bases at J, leaving 12 bases unmatched.

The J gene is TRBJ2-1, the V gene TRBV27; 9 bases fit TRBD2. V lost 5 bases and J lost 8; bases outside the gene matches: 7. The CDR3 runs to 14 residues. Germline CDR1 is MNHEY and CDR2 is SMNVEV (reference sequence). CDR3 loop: CASSPTREGDEQFF. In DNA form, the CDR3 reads TGTGCCAGCAGTCCAACGCGGGAGGGCGATGAGCAGTTCTTC.

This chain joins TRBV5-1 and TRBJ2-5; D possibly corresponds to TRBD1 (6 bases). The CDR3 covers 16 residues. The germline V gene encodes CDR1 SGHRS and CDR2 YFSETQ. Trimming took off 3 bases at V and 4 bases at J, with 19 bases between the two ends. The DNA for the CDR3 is TGCGCCAGCAGCTGGGCAGGGGCGGAAGGCGGAGAGACCCAGTACTTC. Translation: CASSWAGAEGGETQYF.

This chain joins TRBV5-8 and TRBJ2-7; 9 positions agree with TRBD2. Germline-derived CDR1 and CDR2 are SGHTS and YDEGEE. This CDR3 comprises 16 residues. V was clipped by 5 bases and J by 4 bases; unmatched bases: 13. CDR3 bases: TGTGCCAGCAGGTTCGTTGGGCGGGAGGGCCGGTACGAGCAGTACTTC. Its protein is CASRFVGREGRYEQYF.

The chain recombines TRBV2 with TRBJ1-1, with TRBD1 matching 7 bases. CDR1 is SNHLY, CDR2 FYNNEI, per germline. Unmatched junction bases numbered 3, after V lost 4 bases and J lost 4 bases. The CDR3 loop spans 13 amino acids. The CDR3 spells CASSAQGTTEAFF. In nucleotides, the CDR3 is TGTGCCAGCAGTGCACAGGGGACCACTGAAGCTTTCTTT.

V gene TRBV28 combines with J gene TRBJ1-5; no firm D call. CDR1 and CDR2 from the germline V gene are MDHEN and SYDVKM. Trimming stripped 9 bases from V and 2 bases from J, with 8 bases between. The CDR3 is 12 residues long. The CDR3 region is CASRSGNQPQHF. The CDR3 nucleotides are TGTGCCAGTCGGTCGGGCAATCAGCCCCAGCATTTT.

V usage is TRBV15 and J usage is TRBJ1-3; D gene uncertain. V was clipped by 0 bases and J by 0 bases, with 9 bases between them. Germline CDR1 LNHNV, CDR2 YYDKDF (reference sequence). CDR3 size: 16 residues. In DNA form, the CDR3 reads TGTGCCACCAGCAGAGATTTCCATCACTCTGGAAACACCATATATTTT. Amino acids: CATSRDFHHSGNTIYF.

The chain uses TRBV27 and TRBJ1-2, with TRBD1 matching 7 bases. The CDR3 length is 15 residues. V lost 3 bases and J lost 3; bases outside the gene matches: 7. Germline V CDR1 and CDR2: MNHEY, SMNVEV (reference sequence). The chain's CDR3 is CASSFTGVRDYGYTF. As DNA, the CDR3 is TGTGCCAGCAGTTTTACAGGGGTGAGGGACTATGGCTACACCTTC.

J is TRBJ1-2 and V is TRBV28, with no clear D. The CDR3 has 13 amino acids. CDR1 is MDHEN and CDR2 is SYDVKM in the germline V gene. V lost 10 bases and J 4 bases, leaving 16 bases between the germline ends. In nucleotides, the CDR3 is TGTGCCACTTACCAGATCCGGGGCTATGGCTACACCTTC. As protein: CATYQIRGYGYTF.

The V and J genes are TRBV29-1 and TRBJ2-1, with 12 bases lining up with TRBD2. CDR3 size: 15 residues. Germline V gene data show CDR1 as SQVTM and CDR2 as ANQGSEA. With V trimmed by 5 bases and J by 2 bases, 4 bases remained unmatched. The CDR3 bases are TGCAGCGTTCCGGGACTAGCGGGCGCCTACAATGAGCAGTTCTTC. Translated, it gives CSVPGLAGAYNEQFF.

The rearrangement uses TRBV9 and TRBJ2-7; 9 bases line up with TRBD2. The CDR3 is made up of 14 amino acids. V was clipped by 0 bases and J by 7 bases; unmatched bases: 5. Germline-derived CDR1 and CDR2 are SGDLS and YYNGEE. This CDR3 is CASSVVDSGSEQYF. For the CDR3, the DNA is TGTGCCAGCAGCGTAGTCGATAGCGGGAGTGAGCAGTACTTC. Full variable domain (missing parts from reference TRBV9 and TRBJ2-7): DSGVTQTPKHLITATGQRVTLRCSPRSGDLSVYWYQQSLDQGLQFLIQYYNGEERAKGNILERFSAQQFPDLHSELNLSSLELGDSALYFCASSVVDSGSEQYFGPGTRLTVT.

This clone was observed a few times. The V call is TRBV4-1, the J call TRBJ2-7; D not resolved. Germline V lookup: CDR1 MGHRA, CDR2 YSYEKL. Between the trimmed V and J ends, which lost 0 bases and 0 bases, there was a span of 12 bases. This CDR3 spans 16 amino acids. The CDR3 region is CASSQDSDTSSYEQYF. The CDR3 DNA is TGCGCCAGCAGCCAAGATTCCGATACGAGCTCCTACGAGCAGTACTTC.

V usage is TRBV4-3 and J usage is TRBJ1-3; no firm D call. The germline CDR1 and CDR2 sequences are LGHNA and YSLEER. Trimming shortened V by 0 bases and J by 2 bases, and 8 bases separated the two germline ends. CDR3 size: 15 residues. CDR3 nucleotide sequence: TGCGCCAGCAGCCAAGATTACGGGGCTGGAAACACCATATATTTT. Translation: CASSQDYGAGNTIYF.

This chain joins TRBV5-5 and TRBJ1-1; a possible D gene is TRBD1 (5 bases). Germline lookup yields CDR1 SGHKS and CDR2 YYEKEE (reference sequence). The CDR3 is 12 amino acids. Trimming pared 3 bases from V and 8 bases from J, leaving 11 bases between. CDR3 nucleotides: TGTGCCAGCAGCTCTAAGACAGCCGAAGCTTTCTTT. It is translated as CASSSKTAEAFF. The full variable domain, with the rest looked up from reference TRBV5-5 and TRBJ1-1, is DAGVTQSPTHLIKTRGQQVTLRCSPISGHKSVSWYQQVLGQGPQFIFQYYEKEERGRGNFPDRFSARQFPNYSSELNVNALLLGDSALYLCASSSKTAEAFFGQGTRLTVV.

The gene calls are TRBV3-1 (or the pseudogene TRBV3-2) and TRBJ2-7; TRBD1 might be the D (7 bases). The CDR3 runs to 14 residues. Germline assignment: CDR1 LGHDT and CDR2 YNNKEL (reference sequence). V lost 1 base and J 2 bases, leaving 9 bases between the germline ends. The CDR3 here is CASSQGGTAYEQYF. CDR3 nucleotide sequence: TGTGCCAGCAGCCAAGGCGGGACAGCCTACGAGCAGTACTTC.

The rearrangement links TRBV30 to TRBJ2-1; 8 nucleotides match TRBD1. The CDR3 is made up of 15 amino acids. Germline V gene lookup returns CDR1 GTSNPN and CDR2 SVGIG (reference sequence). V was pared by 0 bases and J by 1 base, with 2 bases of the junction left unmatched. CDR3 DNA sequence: TGTGCCTGGAGTGTAGGGACAGGATCCTACAATGAGCAGTTCTTC. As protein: CAWSVGTGSYNEQFF.

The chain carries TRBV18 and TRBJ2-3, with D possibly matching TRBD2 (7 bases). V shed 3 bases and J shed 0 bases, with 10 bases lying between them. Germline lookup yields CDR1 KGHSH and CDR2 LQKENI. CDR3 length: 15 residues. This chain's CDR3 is CASSPGGPSTDTQYF. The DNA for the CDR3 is TGTGCCAGCTCACCGGGGGGGCCTAGCACAGATACGCAGTATTTT.